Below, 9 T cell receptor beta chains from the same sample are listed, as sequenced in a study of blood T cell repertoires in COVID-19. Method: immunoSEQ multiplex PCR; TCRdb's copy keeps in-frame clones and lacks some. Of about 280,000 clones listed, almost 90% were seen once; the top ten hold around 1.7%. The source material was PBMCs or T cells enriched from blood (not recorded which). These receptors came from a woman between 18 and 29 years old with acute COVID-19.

The CDR3 coding sequence is TGTGCCACCAGTGACTCTAGCGGGAGTAATGAGCAGTTCTTC. Translated: CATSDSSGSNEQFF. J is TRBJ2-1 and V is TRBV24-1; 10 positions agree with TRBD2. Germline V gene data show CDR1 as KGHDR and CDR2 as SFDVKD. V was pared by 4 bases and J by 7 bases, with 3 bases of the junction left unmatched. The length of the CDR3 is 14 residues.

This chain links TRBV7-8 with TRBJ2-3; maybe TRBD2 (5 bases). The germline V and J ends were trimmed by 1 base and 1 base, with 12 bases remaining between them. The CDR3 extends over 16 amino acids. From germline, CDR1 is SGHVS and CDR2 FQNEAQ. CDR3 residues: CASSLERRARTDTQYF. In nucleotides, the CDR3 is TGTGCCAGCAGCTTAGAGCGGCGGGCCCGCACAGATACGCAGTATTTT.

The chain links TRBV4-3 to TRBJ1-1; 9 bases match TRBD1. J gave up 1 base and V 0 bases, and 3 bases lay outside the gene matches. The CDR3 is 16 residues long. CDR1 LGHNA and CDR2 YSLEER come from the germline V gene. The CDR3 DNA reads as TGCGCCAGCAGCCAAGATCCGACAGGGGGGAACACTGAAGCTTTCTTT. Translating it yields CASSQDPTGGNTEAFF.

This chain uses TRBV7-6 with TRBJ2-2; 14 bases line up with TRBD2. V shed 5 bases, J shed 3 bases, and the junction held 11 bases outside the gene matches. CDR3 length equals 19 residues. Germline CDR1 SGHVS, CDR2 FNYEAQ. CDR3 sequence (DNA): TGTGCCAGCAGCAACCCTACCTCGACTAGCGGGAGGGACACCGGGGAGCTGTTTTTT. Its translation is CASSNPTSTSGRDTGELFF. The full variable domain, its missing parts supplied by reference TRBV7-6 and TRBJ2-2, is GAGVSQSPRYKVTKRGQDVALRCDPISGHVSLYWYRQALGQGPEFLTYFNYEAQQDKSGLPNDRFSAERPEGSISTLTIQRTEQRDSAMYRCASSNPTSTSGRDTGELFFGEGSRLTVL.

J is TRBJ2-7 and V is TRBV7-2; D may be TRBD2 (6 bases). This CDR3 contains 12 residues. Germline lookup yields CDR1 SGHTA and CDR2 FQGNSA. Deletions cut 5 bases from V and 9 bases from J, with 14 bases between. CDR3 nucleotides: TGTGCCAGCAGCCTTGGGACTTCCAGGCAGTACTTC. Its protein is CASSLGTSRQYF.

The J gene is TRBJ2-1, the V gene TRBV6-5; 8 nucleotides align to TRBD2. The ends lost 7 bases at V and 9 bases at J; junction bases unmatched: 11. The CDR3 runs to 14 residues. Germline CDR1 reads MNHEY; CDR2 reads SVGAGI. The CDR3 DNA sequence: TGTGCCAGCACCCACGGTGGACTAGCAACTGAGCAGTTCTTC. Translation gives CASTHGGLATEQFF.

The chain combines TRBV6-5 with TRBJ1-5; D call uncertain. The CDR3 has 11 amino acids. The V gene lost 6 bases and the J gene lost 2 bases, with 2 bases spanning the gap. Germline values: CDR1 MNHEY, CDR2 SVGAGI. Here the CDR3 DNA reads TGTGCCAGCAGCGGCAATCAGCCCCAGCATTTT. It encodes CASSGNQPQHF.

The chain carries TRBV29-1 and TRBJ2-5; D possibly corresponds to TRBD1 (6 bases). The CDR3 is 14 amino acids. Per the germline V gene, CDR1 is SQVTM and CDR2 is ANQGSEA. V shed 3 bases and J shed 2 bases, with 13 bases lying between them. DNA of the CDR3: TGCAGCGTTGACTTTACAGGGCGGCAAGAGACCCAGTACTTC. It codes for CSVDFTGRQETQYF.

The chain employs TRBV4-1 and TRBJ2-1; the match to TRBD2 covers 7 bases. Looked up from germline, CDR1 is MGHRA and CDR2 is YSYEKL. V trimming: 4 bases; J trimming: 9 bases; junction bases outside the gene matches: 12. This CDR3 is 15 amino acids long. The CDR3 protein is CASSPAGLAVSEQFF. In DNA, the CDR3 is TGCGCCAGCAGCCCCGCCGGGCTAGCGGTAAGTGAGCAGTTCTTC.